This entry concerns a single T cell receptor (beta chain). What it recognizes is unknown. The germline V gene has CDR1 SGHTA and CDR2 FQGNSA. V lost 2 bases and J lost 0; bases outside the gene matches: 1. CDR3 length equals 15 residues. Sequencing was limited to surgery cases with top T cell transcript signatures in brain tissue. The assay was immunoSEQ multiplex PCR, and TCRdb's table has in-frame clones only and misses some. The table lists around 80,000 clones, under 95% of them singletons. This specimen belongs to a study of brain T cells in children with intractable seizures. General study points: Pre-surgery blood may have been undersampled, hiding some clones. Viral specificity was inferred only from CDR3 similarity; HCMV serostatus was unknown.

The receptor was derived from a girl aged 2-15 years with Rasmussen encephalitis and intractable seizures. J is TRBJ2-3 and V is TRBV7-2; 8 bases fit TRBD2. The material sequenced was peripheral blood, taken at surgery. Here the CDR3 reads CASSLTSGSTDTQYF. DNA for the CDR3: TGTGCCAGCAGCTTAACTAGCGGAAGCACAGATACGCAGTATTTT.